Presented here are 11 T cell receptor beta chains from one specimen sequenced in a study of blood T cell repertoires in COVID-19. TCRdb keeps only in-frame clones here, not all; method: immunoSEQ multiplex PCR. The sample includes 150,000 to 200,000 clones, about 86% of them seen just once. Sequenced sample: peripheral blood. All receptors come from a man in his fifties with active or convalescent COVID-19.

The V and J genes are TRBV29-1 and TRBJ2-1, with 12 nucleotides matching TRBD1. V shed 5 bases, J shed 14 bases, and the junction held 7 bases outside the gene matches. CDR3 size: 12 residues. CDR1 and CDR2 (germline): SQVTM, ANQGSEA. Here the CDR3 DNA reads TGCAGCGTTAGCGGGACAGGGGGCTTTGAGTTCTTC. It encodes CSVSGTGGFEFF.

This clone was seen only once. The chain joins TRBV19 to TRBJ1-1; no clear D gene. Germline CDR1 LNHDA, CDR2 SQIVND (reference sequence). Trimming took off 6 bases at V and 8 bases at J, with 13 bases between the two ends. This CDR3 comprises 12 residues. This chain's CDR3 is CASRGRRIEAFF. The CDR3 DNA reads TGTGCCAGTAGAGGGAGAAGGATCGAAGCTTTCTTT.

The CDR3 protein is CATSGLMGQGTGELFF. CDR3 bases: TGTGCCACCAGTGGGCTGATGGGACAGGGTACCGGGGAGCTGTTTTTT. The rearrangement joins TRBV24-1 to TRBJ2-2; the match to TRBD1 covers 9 bases. Germline values: CDR1 KGHDR, CDR2 SFDVKD. The CDR3 covers 16 residues. Trimming at V came to 5 bases and at J to 5 bases, leaving 8 bases not matched to a gene.

V usage is TRBV4-1 and J usage is TRBJ1-1, with no clear D. Looked up from germline, CDR1 is MGHRA and CDR2 is YSYEKL. V was trimmed by 1 base and J by 0 bases, leaving 9 bases between them. This CDR3 region has 15 residues. CDR3 amino acids: CASSQGSGMNTEAFF. In DNA, the CDR3 is TGCGCCAGCAGCCAAGGATCGGGAATGAACACTGAAGCTTTCTTT.

This rearrangement joins TRBV9 to TRBJ2-6, with unresolved D. V dropped 0 bases and J dropped 2 bases, with 6 bases sitting between them. The CDR3 sequence is 15 residues long. Per the germline V gene, CDR1 is SGDLS and CDR2 is YYNGEE. The DNA for the CDR3 is TGTGCCAGCAGCGTAGCGGTACCTGGGGCCAACGTCCTGACTTTC. This translates into CASSVAVPGANVLTF.

This sequence joins TRBV11-2 and TRBJ2-5; 11 bases are a match to TRBD1. Losses at the gene ends were 5 bases for V and 9 bases for J; bases not matched to a gene: 5. Germline CDR1 SGHAT, CDR2 FQNNGV. CDR3 length equals 13 residues. CDR3 sequence reads: CASSTPGQGAQYF. The DNA for the CDR3 is TGTGCCAGCAGCACACCGGGACAGGGGGCCCAGTACTTC.

This chain connects TRBV19 to TRBJ2-7, with 12 bases matching TRBD2. Germline lookup yields CDR1 LNHDA and CDR2 SQIVND (reference sequence). CDR3 length equals 16 residues. V shed 4 bases, J shed 4 bases, and the junction held 8 bases outside the gene matches. CDR3 in amino acids: CASSSRTSGEKYEQYF. Here the CDR3 DNA reads TGTGCCAGTAGTAGTCGGACTAGCGGGGAGAAATACGAGCAGTACTTC.

This sequence joins TRBV9 and TRBJ2-7; 7 bases fit TRBD2. This CDR3 has 15 amino acids. Trimming at V came to 3 bases and at J to 3 bases, leaving 9 bases not matched to a gene. In germline, CDR1 is SGDLS, CDR2 YYNGEE. CDR3 nucleotide sequence: TGTGCCAGCAGCGAATTACCTGGGGGGGGCTACGAGCAGTACTTC. Translating gives CASSELPGGGYEQYF.

This clone appeared a single time. In nucleotides, the CDR3 is TGTGCCAGCAGTTTATTGGCTGTACAAGAGACCCAGTACTTC. Its translation: CASSLLAVQETQYF. This chain connects TRBV27 to TRBJ2-5; D is uncertain. The CDR3 extends over 14 amino acids. Per germline, CDR1 MNHEY and CDR2 SMNVEV (reference sequence). Trimming shortened V by 1 base and J by 2 bases, and 8 bases separated the two germline ends.

The chain carries TRBV29-1 and TRBJ2-4; TRBD1 might be the D (6 bases). The V gene lost 7 bases and the J gene lost 2 bases, with 12 bases spanning the gap. Germline loops: CDR1 SQVTM, CDR2 ANQGSEA. There are 13 residues in the CDR3. CDR3 loop: CSAYREPKNIQYF. Here the CDR3 DNA reads TGCAGCGCTTACAGGGAGCCCAAAAACATTCAGTACTTC.

J is TRBJ1-5 and V is TRBV27; 10 bases match TRBD1. Trimming took 7 bases from V and 6 from J; bases not matched to a gene: 9. The CDR3 contains 15 residues. From germline, CDR1 is MNHEY and CDR2 SMNVEV (reference sequence). DNA of the CDR3: TGTGCCAGCAAACTAGACAGGGGGCAGTTTCAGCCCCAGCATTTT. Protein sequence: CASKLDRGQFQPQHF.